This T cell receptor (beta chain) was recovered during a study of Ad26.COV2.S vaccination and SARS-CoV-2 variants. Regarding this clone: Its antigen is unknown.

The V end lost 0 bases, the J end lost 4 bases, and 7 bases lay between the germline ends. The CDR3 covers 13 residues. Germline loops: CDR1 LNHDA, CDR2 SQIVND (reference sequence). Whole-study findings and limits: Total T cell responses, in the TCR breadth and depth analyses, may have been underestimated. Vaccinated and placebo-treated recipients had similar non-spike TCR breadth. Vaccine recipients had higher spike-specific TCR breadth than placebo recipients.

Profiled with immunoSEQ multiplex PCR; TCRdb holds only in-frame clones, not every one. Among 300,000 to 450,000 clones listed, roughly 94% were seen once. The source of this sequence is a human donor who had recovered from COVID-19. The sample was peripheral blood, taken after recovery from COVID-19. This chain connects TRBV19 to TRBJ2-7; D gene uncertain. The chain's CDR3 is CASSIDRRYEQYF. The DNA of the CDR3 is TGTGCCAGTAGTATAGATCGACGGTACGAGCAGTACTTC. Using reference TRBV19 and TRBJ2-7 for the parts outside the CDR3, the full variable domain is DGGITQSPKYLFRKEGQNVTLSCEQNLNHDAMYWYRQDPGQGLRLIYYSQIVNDFQKGDIAEGYSVSREKKESFPLTVTSAQKNPTAFYLCASSIDRRYEQYFGPGTRLTVT.